This passage covers 22 T cell receptor beta chains from one sample sequenced in a study of cytomegalovirus exposure and HLA in healthy donors. The primer mix had 60 Vbeta and 13 Jbeta primers. The table came from immunoSEQ multiplex PCR; TCRdb's copy has only in-frame clones and leaves some out. The repertoire holds roughly 150,000 clones, with 70% as singletons. Sequencing was performed on PBMCs. These receptors all stem from a man aged 18 to 30 in good health and CMV-seropositive.

The chain uses TRBV6-5 and TRBJ2-5, with TRBD1 identical over 8 bases. The V and J ends lost 7 bases and 6 bases, in that order; junction bases with no gene match: 10. Germline-derived CDR1 and CDR2 are MNHEY and SVGAGI. CDR3 length: 14 amino acids. In nucleotides, the CDR3 is TGTGCCAGCAACCGAGGACAGGGTCGAAAGACCCAGTACTTC. Translated: CASNRGQGRKTQYF.

This chain connects TRBV27 to TRBJ1-2, with 10 bases that match TRBD1. CDR3 size: 18 residues. Germline assignment: CDR1 MNHEY and CDR2 SMNVEV (reference sequence). With V trimmed by 4 bases and J by 4 bases, 15 bases remained unmatched. This CDR3 is CASSYGQGVAQDFYGYTF. In DNA, the CDR3 is TGTGCCAGCAGTTACGGACAGGGGGTCGCCCAAGACTTCTATGGCTACACCTTC.

J is TRBJ2-2 and V is TRBV5-1; 9 nucleotides line up with TRBD1. Trimming cost V 4 bases and J 2 bases; bases outside gene matches: 3. Germline CDR1 and CDR2: SGHRS and YFSETQ. This CDR3 is 15 amino acids long. CDR3 sequence reads: CASSRGQGNTGELFF. The CDR3 region has the DNA TGCGCCAGCAGCCGGGGACAGGGAAACACCGGGGAGCTGTTTTTT.

This clone was seen a handful of times. The rearrangement joins TRBV28 to TRBJ2-7; D uncertain. The germline V gene encodes CDR1 MDHEN and CDR2 SYDVKM. The CDR3 runs to 14 residues. The V end was cut by 4 bases, the J end by 0 bases, with 10 bases between. The CDR3 nucleotides read TGTGCCAGCAGTTCGAGGATTAGCTCCTACGAGCAGTACGTC. Translation gives CASSSRISSYEQYV.

This chain links TRBV30 with TRBJ1-1, with TRBD1 identical over 7 bases. V lost 4 bases to trimming and J lost 6 bases; unmatched junction nucleotides: 8. Per germline, CDR1 GTSNPN and CDR2 SVGIG (reference sequence). The CDR3 covers 13 residues. As DNA, the CDR3 is TGTGCCTGGATAGACAGGGCAGCCTCTGAAGCTTTCTTT. Protein product: CAWIDRAASEAFF.

The chain couples TRBV6-1 to TRBJ2-7; D unclear. Germline assignment: CDR1 MNHNS and CDR2 SASEGT. Between the trimmed V and J ends, which lost 10 bases and 2 bases, there was a span of 15 bases. There are 13 residues in the CDR3. The CDR3 nucleotides read TGTGCCACCGCTGCGACTGAGACCTACGAGCAGTACGTC. It encodes CATAATETYEQYV.

The rearrangement joins TRBV29-1 to TRBJ2-1; 10 nucleotides align to TRBD1. J was trimmed by 3 bases and V by 3 bases; bases with no gene match: 5. CDR1 and CDR2 from the germline V gene are SQVTM and ANQGSEA. The CDR3 extends over 15 amino acids. CDR3 in amino acids: CSVDPRDRGYNEQFF. CDR3 bases: TGCAGCGTTGACCCTCGGGACAGGGGCTACAATGAGCAGTTCTTC.

The chain joins TRBV27 to TRBJ2-2; D may be TRBD2 (6 bases). This CDR3 spans 16 amino acids. Trimming took off 5 bases at V and 7 bases at J, with 20 bases between the two ends. The V gene's germline CDR1 is MNHEY and CDR2 SMNVEV (reference sequence). The CDR3 sequence is CASSTHGGAAGGELFF. The CDR3 DNA reads TGTGCCAGCAGTACCCACGGCGGGGCGGCGGGCGGGGAGCTGTTTTTT.

This clone has just a few counts. The rearrangement joins TRBV29-1 to TRBJ1-1; TRBD1 aligns across 11 bases. The CDR3 has 14 residues. Losses at the gene ends were 6 bases for V and 6 bases for J; bases not matched to a gene: 9. Germline V gives CDR1 SQVTM, CDR2 ANQGSEA. The CDR3 region has the DNA TGCAGCGTCGCAAGGGACAGGGGGACTCCTGAAGCTTTCTTT. Amino acids: CSVARDRGTPEAFF.

The rearrangement links TRBV14 to TRBJ2-4; 7 bases align to TRBD1. The J segment lost 8 bases and the V segment lost 4 bases, leaving 5 bases of the junction unmatched. The CDR3 is 13 residues long. The germline gives CDR1 SGHDN, CDR2 FVKESK. Here the CDR3 reads CASSRDRVDIQYF. The CDR3, as DNA: TGTGCCAGCAGCCGAGACAGGGTGGACATTCAGTACTTC.

The chain recombines TRBV2 with TRBJ1-5, with D unclear. CDR1 SNHLY and CDR2 FYNNEI come from the germline V gene. V lost 6 bases to trimming and J lost 3 bases, with 12 bases between them. The length of the CDR3 is 14 residues. For the CDR3, the DNA is TGTGCCAGCAGAGATAGGACTCCCAATCAGCCCCAGCATTTT. This gives the protein CASRDRTPNQPQHF.

The CDR3 spells CASSLMTGMYEKLFF. The CDR3, as DNA: TGTGCCAGCAGTTTAATGACAGGGATGTATGAAAAACTGTTTTTT. The V gene is TRBV28, the J gene TRBJ1-4; 7 positions match TRBD1. Losses at the gene ends were 2 bases for V and 6 bases for J; bases not matched to a gene: 6. CDR3 length: 15 residues. CDR1 is MDHEN and CDR2 is SYDVKM in the germline V gene.

This clone has more than one count but fewer than ten. V usage is TRBV5-4 and J usage is TRBJ1-3; the D gene is possibly TRBD1 (5 bases). The CDR3 is 14 amino acids. V gave up 3 bases and J gave up 4 bases, with 11 bases separating them. The germline V gene encodes CDR1 SGHNT and CDR2 YYREEE (reference sequence). The CDR3 coding sequence is TGTGCCAGCAGCTACCAGGGTAGCGGAAACACCATATATTTT. As protein: CASSYQGSGNTIYF.

The table lists this clone with a count of one. In nucleotides, the CDR3 is TGTGCCAGCAGCACCTACAGGGGACAATATTCCACAGATACGCAGTATTTT. Amino acids: CASSTYRGQYSTDTQYF. V gene TRBV28 combines with J gene TRBJ2-3, with TRBD1 matching over 7 bases. Trimming at V came to 6 bases and at J to 2 bases, leaving 14 bases not matched to a gene. The CDR3 contains 17 residues. Germline V gene data show CDR1 as MDHEN and CDR2 as SYDVKM.

The table lists this clone with a few counts. This chain joins TRBV28 and TRBJ2-5; 8 nucleotides line up with TRBD1. J was trimmed by 3 bases and V by 7 bases; bases with no gene match: 10. Germline V gene data show CDR1 as MDHEN and CDR2 as SYDVKM. There are 15 residues in the CDR3. CDR3: CASNMPGQAKETQYF. CDR3 bases: TGTGCCAGCAACATGCCGGGACAGGCTAAAGAGACCCAGTACTTC. Drawing the rest from reference TRBV28 and TRBJ2-5, the complete variable domain is DVKVTQSSRYLVKRTGEKVFLECVQDMDHENMFWYRQDPGLGLRLIYFSYDVKMKEKGDIPEGYSVSREKKERFSLILESASTNQTSMYLCASNMPGQAKETQYFGPGTRLLVL.

V usage is TRBV15 and J usage is TRBJ2-3; TRBD2 aligns across 7 bases. The CDR3 consists of 16 residues. V gave up 1 base and J gave up 1 base; unmatched junction bases: 5. Germline V lookup: CDR1 LNHNV, CDR2 YYDKDF (reference sequence). CDR3 amino acids: CATSRVGGKGTDTQYF. The CDR3 DNA sequence: TGTGCCACCAGCAGAGTGGGAGGGAAAGGCACAGATACGCAGTATTTT.

The chain combines TRBV28 with TRBJ1-3, with 7 nucleotides matching TRBD1. Unmatched junction bases numbered 10, after V lost 2 bases and J lost 0 bases. The CDR3 contains 18 residues. Germline V gene sequence: CDR1 MDHEN, CDR2 SYDVKM. For the CDR3, the DNA is TGTGCCAGCAGTTTACTTCCAACAGGGGCTAACTCTGGAAACACCATATATTTT. Translation gives CASSLLPTGANSGNTIYF.

The rearrangement links TRBV6-1 to TRBJ1-5; TRBD1 aligns across 7 bases. CDR3 length: 14 residues. Losses at the gene ends were 7 bases for V and 7 bases for J; bases not matched to a gene: 10. Germline lookup yields CDR1 MNHNS and CDR2 SASEGT. CDR3 coding DNA: TGTGCCAGCACCAGGACAGGTGGACGGCAGCCCCAGCATTTT. Protein sequence: CASTRTGGRQPQHF.

CDR3 bases: TGTGCCATCAGGGAATACAAGGAGGATGAGCAGTTCTTC. It yields the protein CAIREYKEDEQFF. This sequence joins TRBV10-3 and TRBJ2-1, with D perhaps matching TRBD2 (5 bases). The CDR3 covers 13 residues. CDR1 and CDR2 from the germline V gene are ENHRY and SYGVKD. The V and J ends lost 6 bases and 8 bases respectively, with 14 bases between them.

The chain uses TRBV6-1 and TRBJ1-5; a possible D gene is TRBD1 (5 bases). Germline lookup yields CDR1 MNHNS and CDR2 SASEGT. The CDR3 has 15 residues. The germline V and J ends were trimmed by 2 bases and 6 bases, with 14 bases remaining between them. The DNA for the CDR3 is TGTGCCAGCAGTGAACCGGCCAGGGTGGGTCAGCCCCAGCATTTT. This sequence encodes CASSEPARVGQPQHF.

The chain has TRBV6-6 and TRBJ2-1, with D unclear. The germline gives CDR1 MNHNY, CDR2 SVGAGI (reference sequence). The CDR3 is 13 residues long. V lost 3 bases, J lost 4 bases, and 7 bases lay in between. Written as DNA, the CDR3 is TGTGCCAGCAGTTATGAGAGGTACAATGAGCAGTTCTTC. Residues: CASSYERYNEQFF.

The V and J genes are TRBV27 and TRBJ1-6, with no clear D. This CDR3 has 14 amino acids. The ends were cut back, 1 base at V and 9 bases at J, with 10 bases in the middle. The V gene's germline CDR1 is MNHEY and CDR2 SMNVEV (reference sequence). The CDR3 loop is CASSLYPRSSPLHF. CDR3 nucleotide sequence: TGTGCCAGCAGTTTATACCCACGTAGTTCACCCCTCCACTTT.